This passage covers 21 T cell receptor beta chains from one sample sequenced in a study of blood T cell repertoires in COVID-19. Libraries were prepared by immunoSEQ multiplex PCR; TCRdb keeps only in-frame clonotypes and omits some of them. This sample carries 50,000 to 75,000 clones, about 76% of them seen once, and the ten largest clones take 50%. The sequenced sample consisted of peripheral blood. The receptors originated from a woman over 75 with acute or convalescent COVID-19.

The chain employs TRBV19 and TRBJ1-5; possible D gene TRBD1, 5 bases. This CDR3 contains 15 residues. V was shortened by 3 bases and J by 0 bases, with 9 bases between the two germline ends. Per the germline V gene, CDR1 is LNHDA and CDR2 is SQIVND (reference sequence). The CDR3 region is CASSIGRASNQPQHF. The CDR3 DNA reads TGTGCCAGTAGTATCGGCAGGGCTAGCAATCAGCCCCAGCATTTT.

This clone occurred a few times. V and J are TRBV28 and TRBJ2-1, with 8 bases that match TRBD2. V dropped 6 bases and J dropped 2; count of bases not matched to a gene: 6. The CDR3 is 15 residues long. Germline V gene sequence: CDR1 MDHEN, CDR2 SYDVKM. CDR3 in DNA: TGTGCCAGCAGGGGGAGCGGGAGAGCCTACAATGAGCAGTTCTTC. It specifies CASRGSGRAYNEQFF.

CDR3 bases: TGTGCCAGCACTCCGGGGGGGACGGGAAACACCATATATTTT. Translated: CASTPGGTGNTIYF. V is TRBV28 and J is TRBJ1-3; maybe TRBD1 (5 bases). Between the trimmed V and J ends, which lost 7 bases and 4 bases, there was a span of 14 bases. The CDR3 runs 14 residues. From germline, CDR1 is MDHEN and CDR2 SYDVKM.

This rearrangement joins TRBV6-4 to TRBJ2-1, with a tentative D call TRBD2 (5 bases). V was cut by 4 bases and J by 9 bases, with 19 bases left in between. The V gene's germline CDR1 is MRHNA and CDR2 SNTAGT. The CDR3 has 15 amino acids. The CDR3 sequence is CASSGFRTPRGEQFF. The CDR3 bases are TGTGCCAGCAGTGGATTCCGGACTCCCCGCGGTGAGCAGTTCTTC.

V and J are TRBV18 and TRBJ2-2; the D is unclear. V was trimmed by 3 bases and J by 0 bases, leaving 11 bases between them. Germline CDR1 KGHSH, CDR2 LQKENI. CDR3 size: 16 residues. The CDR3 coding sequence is TGTGCCAGCTCACCGCTGGAGCACCCGAACACCGGGGAGCTGTTTTTT. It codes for CASSPLEHPNTGELFF.

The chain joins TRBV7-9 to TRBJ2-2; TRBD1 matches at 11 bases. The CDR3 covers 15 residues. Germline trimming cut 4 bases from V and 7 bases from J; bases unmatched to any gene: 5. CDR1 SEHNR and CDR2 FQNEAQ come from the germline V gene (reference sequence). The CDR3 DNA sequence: TGTGCCAGCAGCTCGGACAGGGGGCAGATCGGGGAGCTGTTTTTT. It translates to CASSSDRGQIGELFF.

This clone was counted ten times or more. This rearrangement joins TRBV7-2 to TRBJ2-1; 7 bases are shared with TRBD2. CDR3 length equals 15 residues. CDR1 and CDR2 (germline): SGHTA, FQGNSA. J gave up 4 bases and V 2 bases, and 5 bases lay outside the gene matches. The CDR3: CASSLSGMAYNEQFF. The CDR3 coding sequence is TGTGCCAGCAGCTTAAGCGGGATGGCATACAATGAGCAGTTCTTC.

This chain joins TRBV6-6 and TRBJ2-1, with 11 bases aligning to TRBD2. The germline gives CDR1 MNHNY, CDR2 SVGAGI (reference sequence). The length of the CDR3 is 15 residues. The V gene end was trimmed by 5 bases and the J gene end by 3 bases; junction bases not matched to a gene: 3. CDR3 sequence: CASSRGTSGYNEQFF. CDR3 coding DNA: TGTGCCAGCAGTCGGGGGACTAGCGGCTACAATGAGCAGTTCTTC.

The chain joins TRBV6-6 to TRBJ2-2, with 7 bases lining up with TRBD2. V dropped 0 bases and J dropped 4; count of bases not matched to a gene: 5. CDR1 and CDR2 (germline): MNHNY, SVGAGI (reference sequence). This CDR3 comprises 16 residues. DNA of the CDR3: TGTGCCAGCAGTTACTCTCGGGAGGTTAGCACCGGGGAGCTGTTTTTT. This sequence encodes CASSYSREVSTGELFF.

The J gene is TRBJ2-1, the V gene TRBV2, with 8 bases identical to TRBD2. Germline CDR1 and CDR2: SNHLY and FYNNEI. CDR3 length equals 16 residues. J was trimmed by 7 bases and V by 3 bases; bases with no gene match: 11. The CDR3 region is CASSEAFSGTANEQFF. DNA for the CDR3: TGTGCCAGCAGTGAGGCCTTTAGCGGGACTGCGAATGAGCAGTTCTTC.

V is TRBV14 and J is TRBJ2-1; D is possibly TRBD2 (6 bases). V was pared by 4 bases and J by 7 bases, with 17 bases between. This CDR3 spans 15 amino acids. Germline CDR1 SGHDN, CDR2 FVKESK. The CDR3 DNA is TGTGCCAGCAGCCCGGGACTCCTTCGGGGTAATGAGCAGTTCTTC. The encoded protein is CASSPGLLRGNEQFF.

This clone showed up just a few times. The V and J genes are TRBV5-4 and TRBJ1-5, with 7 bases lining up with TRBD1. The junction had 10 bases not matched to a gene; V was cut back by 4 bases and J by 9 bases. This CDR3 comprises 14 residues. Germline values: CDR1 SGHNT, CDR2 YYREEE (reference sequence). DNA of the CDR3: TGTGCCAGCAGCCACGACAGGGCTTCACCGCCCCAGCATTTT. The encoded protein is CASSHDRASPPQHF.

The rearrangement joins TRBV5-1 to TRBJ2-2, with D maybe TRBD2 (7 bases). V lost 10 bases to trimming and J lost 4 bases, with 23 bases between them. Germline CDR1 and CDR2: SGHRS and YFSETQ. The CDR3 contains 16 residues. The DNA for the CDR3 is TGCGCCTGCTGGTGGGGGGGGGCCCCCCGCACCGGGGAGCTGTTTTTT. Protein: CACWWGGAPRTGELFF.

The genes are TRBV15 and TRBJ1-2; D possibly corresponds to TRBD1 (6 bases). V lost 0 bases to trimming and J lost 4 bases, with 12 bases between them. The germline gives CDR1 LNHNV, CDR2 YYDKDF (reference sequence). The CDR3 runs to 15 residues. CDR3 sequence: CATSRDLGQSYGYTF. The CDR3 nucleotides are TGTGCCACCAGCAGAGATTTAGGACAGAGCTATGGCTACACCTTC.

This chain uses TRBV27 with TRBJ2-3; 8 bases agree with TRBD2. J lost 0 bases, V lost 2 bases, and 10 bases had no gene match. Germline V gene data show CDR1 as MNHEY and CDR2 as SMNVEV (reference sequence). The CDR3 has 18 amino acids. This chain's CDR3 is CASSLQLAEISSTDTQYF. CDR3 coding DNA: TGTGCCAGCAGTTTACAACTAGCGGAGATTTCTAGCACAGATACGCAGTATTTT.

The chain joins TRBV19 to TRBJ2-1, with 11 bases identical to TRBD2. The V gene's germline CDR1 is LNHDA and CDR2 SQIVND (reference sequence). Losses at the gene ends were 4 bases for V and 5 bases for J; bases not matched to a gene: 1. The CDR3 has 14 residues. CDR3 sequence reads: CASSKLAGDNEQFF. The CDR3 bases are TGTGCCAGTAGTAAACTAGCGGGGGACAATGAGCAGTTCTTC.

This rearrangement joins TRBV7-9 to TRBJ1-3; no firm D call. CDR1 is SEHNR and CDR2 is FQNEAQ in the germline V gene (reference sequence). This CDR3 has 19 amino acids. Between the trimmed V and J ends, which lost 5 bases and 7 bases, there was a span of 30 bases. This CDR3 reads CASSPEAGLPSIAGNTIYF. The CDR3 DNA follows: TGTGCCAGCAGCCCAGAGGCAGGCCTCCCCTCCATCGCGGGGAACACCATATATTTT. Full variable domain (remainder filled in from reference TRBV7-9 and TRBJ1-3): DTGVSQNPRHKITKRGQNVTFRCDPISEHNRLYWYRQTLGQGPEFLTYFQNEAQLEKSRLLSDRFSAERPKGSFSTLEIQRTEQGDSAMYLCASSPEAGLPSIAGNTIYFGEGSWLTVV.

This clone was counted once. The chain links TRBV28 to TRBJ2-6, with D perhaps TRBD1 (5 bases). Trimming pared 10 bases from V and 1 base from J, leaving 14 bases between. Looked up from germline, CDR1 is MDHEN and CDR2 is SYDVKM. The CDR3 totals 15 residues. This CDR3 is CATRARQSGANVLTF. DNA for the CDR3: TGTGCCACCCGCGCCCGACAGTCTGGGGCCAACGTCCTGACTTTC.

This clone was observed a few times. CDR3 loop: CASISGKGLAGGRSSYNEQFF. The CDR3 DNA reads as TGTGCCAGTATATCGGGAAAGGGACTAGCGGGAGGACGATCCTCCTACAATGAGCAGTTCTTC. This chain uses TRBV19 with TRBJ2-1; 15 bases fit TRBD2. CDR3 length: 21 residues. Germline lookup yields CDR1 LNHDA and CDR2 SQIVND (reference sequence). With V trimmed by 7 bases and J by 0 bases, 16 bases remained unmatched.

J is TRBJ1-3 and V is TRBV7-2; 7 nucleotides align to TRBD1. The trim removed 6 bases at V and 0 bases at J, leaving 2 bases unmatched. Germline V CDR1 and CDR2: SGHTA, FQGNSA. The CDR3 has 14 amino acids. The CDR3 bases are TGTGCCAGCAGGCAGGGGGTCTCTGGAAACACCATATATTTT. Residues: CASRQGVSGNTIYF.

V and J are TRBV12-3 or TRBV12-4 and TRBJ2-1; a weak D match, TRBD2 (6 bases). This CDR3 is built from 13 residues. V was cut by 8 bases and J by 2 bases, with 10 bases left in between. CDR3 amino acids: CASHQRAYNEQFF. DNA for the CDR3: TGTGCCAGCCACCAGCGGGCCTACAATGAGCAGTTCTTC.